The 6 T cell receptor beta chains below were found in one sample sequenced in a study of T cells after posttransplantation cyclophosphamide. The naive gate required viable CD3+CD4+ or CD3+CD8+ cells with CCR7+CD45RA+CD45RO-CD95-CD27+CD28+ phenotype. Clones were sequenced by immunoSEQ multiplex PCR, and TCRdb holds only the in-frame ones, with some missing. Among fewer than 35,000 clones listed, around nine tenths were seen once. The sample taken for sequencing was naive CD4+ T cells sorted from blood. All receptors derive from a young man in good health and a related stem cell transplant donor.

The gene calls are TRBV28 and TRBJ1-5; D is unclear. V was pared by 7 bases and J by 2 bases, with 9 bases between. There are 13 residues in the CDR3. The germline gives CDR1 MDHEN, CDR2 SYDVKM. The CDR3 spells CASIMGGNQPQHF. DNA of the CDR3: TGTGCCAGCATCATGGGAGGCAATCAGCCCCAGCATTTT.

This chain links TRBV6-6 with TRBJ2-3; D call uncertain. The germline CDR1 and CDR2 sequences are MNHNY and SVGAGI (reference sequence). V was clipped by 4 bases and J by 14 bases, with 25 bases between them. CDR3 length equals 15 residues. For the CDR3, the DNA is TGTGCCAGCAGTTTTCCCCCTAAATCCTACGTATCTATGTATTTT. Amino acid sequence: CASSFPPKSYVSMYF.

V gene TRBV19 combines with J gene TRBJ1-1; D is perhaps TRBD1 (5 bases). The CDR3 is 14 residues long. V lost 3 bases, J lost 5 bases, and 13 bases lay in between. In germline, CDR1 is LNHDA, CDR2 SQIVND (reference sequence). This chain's CDR3 is CASSIQGARTEAFF. CDR3 nucleotide sequence: TGTGCCAGTAGTATTCAAGGGGCGCGTACTGAAGCTTTCTTT.

J is TRBJ1-1 and V is TRBV5-1; possible D gene TRBD1, 6 bases. The CDR3 extends over 14 amino acids. With 3 bases removed from V and 6 bases from J, the gap between germline ends came to 15 bases. CDR1 and CDR2 from the germline V gene are SGHRS and YFSETQ. The CDR3 DNA reads TGCGCCAGCAGCTACAGGGAGGGAAGCGCTGAAGCTTTCTTT. This encodes CASSYREGSAEAFF.

The chain joins TRBV28 to TRBJ2-3, with 7 nucleotides matching TRBD2. Germline loops: CDR1 MDHEN, CDR2 SYDVKM. This CDR3 is built from 14 residues. Trimming at V came to 3 bases and at J to 3 bases, leaving 3 bases not matched to a gene. The CDR3 coding sequence is TGTGCCAGCAGTTTGGGCGGGGGAACAGATACGCAGTATTTT. It is translated as CASSLGGGTDTQYF. The entire variable domain, with the rest obtained from reference TRBV28 and TRBJ2-3, is as follows: DVKVTQSSRYLVKRTGEKVFLECVQDMDHENMFWYRQDPGLGLRLIYFSYDVKMKEKGDIPEGYSVSREKKERFSLILESASTNQTSMYLCASSLGGGTDTQYFGPGTRLTVL.

The chain combines TRBV9 with TRBJ2-2; 10 bases are a match to TRBD1. Germline V gives CDR1 SGDLS, CDR2 YYNGEE. V was pared by 4 bases and J by 1 base, with 4 bases of the junction left unmatched. The CDR3 is 16 residues long. The CDR3 is CASSSRTGGNTGELFF. The CDR3 DNA is TGTGCCAGCAGCTCTCGGACAGGGGGGAACACCGGGGAGCTGTTTTTT.